Listed here is a single T cell receptor beta chain. This clone's antigen is unknown. Being one base from a much bigger clone, this may be a read error. The germline V gene specifies SGHAT as CDR1 and FQNNGV as CDR2. Trimming takes 1 base off V and 9 bases off J; junction bases not matched to a gene: 6. Inclusive of the bounding cysteine and phenylalanine, the CDR3 is 16 residues long. The entry retains the CDR3 DNA only, 48 bases that are in frame from base 1. These data come from a study of T cells in Graves' hyperthyroidism and ophthalmopathy (dated by TCRdb to 2018 to 2020). For the study in its entirety: Peripheral blood was collected at initial diagnosis, before any treatment. To identify TCR V-J signatures that set the groups apart, the researchers used a discovery cohort of 90 to 100 patients, made up of roughly 45 with Graves' ophthalmopathy and about 59 with stable Graves' hyperthyroidism. Whether ophthalmopathy could be predicted prospectively was tested in an independent validation cohort made up of fewer than 20 hyperthyroidism patients plus 17 patients who later progressed to ophthalmopathy. For training and testing, the 100 or so patients in the discovery cohort were randomly divided in a 7:3 ratio. In addition, the study compared T-cell repertoires in thyroid tissue and in blood from 6 or 7 Graves' hyperthyroidism patients. Once sampling was done, hyperthyroidism patients were given methimazole at a starting dose of 30 mg daily, whereas ophthalmopathy patients were given high-dose intravenous methylprednisolone. According to the paper, TCR Vbeta CDR3 sequencing was carried out on 120 to 150 peripheral blood samples, which came from under 50 ophthalmopathy, 70 to 80 hyperthyroidism and roughly 17 progressor patients.

Ophthalmopathy patients had moderately to severely active disease, with a Clinical Activity Score of 3 or more, a NOSPECS grade of 4 or more, and a disease duration of less than 3 months. Any patient with an uncontrolled infection, another autoimmune disease, pregnancy or lactation was excluded. Diagnoses were based on clinical symptoms, serum thyroxine and TRAb, thyroid ultrasound and orbital computed tomography. PBMCs were separated from under 11 ml of fresh peripheral blood using Ficoll-Paque density gradient centrifugation. Total RNA was extracted using Trizol reagent, and RNA quality was assessed on an Agilent 2100 Bioanalyzer. TCR beta CDR3 regions were amplified from RNA transcripts. The TCR CDR3 was subjected to a first round of RT-PCR using the HTBI primer set and the Qiagen OneStep RT-PCR kit. The libraries were constructed in a second round of multiplex PCR and then size-selected and purified. Libraries were sequenced paired-end with 100 bp reads on an Illumina HiSeq2000. Under the source paper's analysis protocol: Raw data were processed with SOAPnuke, discarding reads with adapters, uncalled bases, mean Phred below 15, or no exact constant-primer or identifier match. High-quality paired reads were merged with COPE v1.2.5, and unique nucleotide sequences were defined as clonotypes. MiTCR v1.1 was used to align clonotypes to the IMGT TRBV, TRBD and TRBJ reference segments. Only V-J combinations with frequency above 0.0001, covering 99.2% of repertoires, were analysed. The TCS score was defined as F50 (clonal expansion) divided by E x V (chaos), with BLOSUM62-based TCRdist calculated between CDR3 peptides within each V-J. Welch's t-statistics and random forest reduced around 520 V-J features to some 14, which were used in a naive Bayes classifier (R e1071). The raw public data were reprocessed by TCRdb itself: fastp quality trimming at Q25, MiXCR clonotype calling, in-frame beta chains only. Each CDR3 protein gets just one entry, which takes the most common genes and DNA from the rows behind it. Here the V and J calls rest on TCRdb's processing, not on the authors' analysis. The sample table lists some 550,000 distinct CDR3 sequences, around 16% of them with a count of one. Roughly 3.3% of the sample is taken by the ten largest.

What the work shows at the level of the full study, not this receptor alone: In validation, the model predicted progression to ophthalmopathy a median of about 6.5 months before onset, with about 67% sensitivity and 72.22% specificity. Sample size was not statistically predetermined, and investigators were not blinded to group allocation. In cross-validation, a model built on a 13 V-J signature told ophthalmopathy apart from stable hyperthyroidism with roughly 87% sensitivity and around 81% specificity, and in testing the same model reached 80%/75%. Most expanded thyroid clonotypes (frequency above 0.001) were also detected in blood, a finding suggesting that blood repertoires may reflect thyroid immune responses.

The sample consisted of blood. The source is a middle-aged woman with Graves' ophthalmopathy. The receptor chain draws on TRBV11-2 and TRBJ2-5; 15 bases in the middle match TRBD2. The nucleotides are TGTGCCAGCAGCTTAGCCCTGGGACTAGCGGGAGGACCCCAGTACTTC. Translated, it reads CASSLALGLAGGPQYF.